These T cell receptor beta chains were read from a single sample in a study of blood T cell repertoires in COVID-19. Using immunoSEQ multiplex PCR, the repertoire was profiled, and TCRdb retains in-frame clones only, with some absent. The sample includes about 150,000 clones, approximately 85% of them seen just once. Material: peripheral blood. The receptors were sampled from a woman aged 55-70 years with COVID-19, enrolled during active disease. CDR3s include the opening cysteine and the closing phenylalanine or tryptophan. A D gene is named only where the DNA matches it firmly. Some rows mark clone size as missing; the rest say once, few, many or name a class of expanded clone.

J,V,D,size,DNA,CDR3
TRBJ2-3,TRBV25-1,.,.,TGTGCCAGCATGGTTCGCCAAGCCACAGATACGCAGTATTTT,CASMVRQATDTQYF
TRBJ1-1,TRBV4-2,.,.,TGTGCCAGCAGCCAGGCGGGACTCTCCGACCCTGAAGCTTTCTTT,CASSQAGLSDPEAFF
TRBJ1-2,TRBV7-8,.,.,TGTGCCAGCAGCTCCGCGCCTAACTATGGCTACACCTTC,CASSSAPNYGYTF
TRBJ1-3,TRBV4-1,.,.,TGCGCCAGCAGCGTCCATCTGGGAGGCGATTATGGAAACACCATATATTTT,CASSVHLGGDYGNTIYF
TRBJ2-1,TRBV3-1/TRBV3-2,TRBD2,few,TGTGCCAGCAGCCAAGACCGTCTAGCGGGGTACAATGAGCAGTTCTTC,CASSQDRLAGYNEQFF
TRBJ2-3,TRBV3-1/TRBV3-2,.,.,TGTGCCAGCGTTAGGGGGGGGAGCACAGATACGCAGTATTTT,CASVRGGSTDTQYF
TRBJ1-2,TRBV25-1,TRBD1,.,TGTGCCAGCAGTGAATACCGGGGGGACAGGGATGGCTACACCTTC,CASSEYRGDRDGYTF
TRBJ1-2,TRBV27,.,.,TGTGCCAGCAGTTTAGGCCAAGACTATGGCTACACCTTC,CASSLGQDYGYTF
TRBJ1-1,TRBV19,TRBD1,.,TGTGCCAGTATCACAGGGGCTTGGGAAGCTTTCTTT,CASITGAWEAFF
TRBJ1-1,TRBV19,TRBD1,.,TGTGCCAGTAGTATAAGGGACAGGGACACTGAAGCTTTCTTT,CASSIRDRDTEAFF
TRBJ2-3,TRBV5-4,.,.,TGTGCCAGCAGATACGTGGGAGCCTCGGGAGATACGCAGTATTTT,CASRYVGASGDTQYF
TRBJ1-2,TRBV30,.,.,TGTGCCTGGAGTGTATTACGGGGGGGAGGCTACACCTTC,CAWSVLRGGGYTF
TRBJ2-2,TRBV11-2,.,.,TGTGCCAGCAGCTTAAGGAGGAATCACGCCGGGGAGCTGTTTTTT,CASSLRRNHAGELFF
TRBJ2-5,TRBV19,TRBD2,.,TGTGCCAGTAGCATGGCGGGGGGGGTAGAGACCCAGTACTTC,CASSMAGGVETQYF
TRBJ2-2,TRBV9,TRBD2,.,TGTGCCAGTGGCAGGGCGGGAGTCGGGCCCGGGGAGCTGTTTTTT,CASGRAGVGPGELFF
TRBJ1-3,TRBV24-1,.,.,TGTGCCACCACCACAGGGACTGGAAACACCATATATTTT,CATTTGTGNTIYF
TRBJ1-2,TRBV19,.,.,TGTGCCAGTACCTCCGGGACTTGGGACGTCTATGGCTACACCTTC,CASTSGTWDVYGYTF
TRBJ2-1,TRBV7-3,TRBD2,.,TGTGCCAGCAGCTTATCTAGCGGCAACAATGAGCAGTTCTTC,CASSLSSGNNEQFF
TRBJ1-2,TRBV28,TRBD1,once,TGTGCCAGCAGCCGAGCCGGGACAGGGAACTATGGCTACACCTTC,CASSRAGTGNYGYTF
TRBJ1-1,TRBV7-9,TRBD1,.,TGTGCCAGCAGCTCCCGACAGGGGGCGAACACTGAAGCTTTCTTT,CASSSRQGANTEAFF
TRBJ2-2,TRBV7-7,TRBD1,.,TGTGCTAGCAGCCCCCTGGCGACAGGGGGCATCACCGGGGAGCTGTTTTTT,CASSPLATGGITGELFF
TRBJ1-1,TRBV5-1,TRBD1,.,TGCGCCAGCAGCTTAAAAGGGGGCGACACTGAAGCTTTCTTT,CASSLKGGDTEAFF
TRBJ2-3,TRBV24-1,.,.,TGTGCCACCAGTGATTTAGCTAGCTCGGGTACAGATACGCAGTATTTT,CATSDLASSGTDTQYF
TRBJ2-5,TRBV5-6,TRBD2,.,TGTGCCAGCAGCTTTCTTTCAGCGGGGGGTTTTGAGACCCAGTACTTC,CASSFLSAGGFETQYF
TRBJ1-1,TRBV5-1,.,.,TGCGCCAGCAGCTTGGGTAGAGACACTGAAGCTTTCTTT,CASSLGRDTEAFF
TRBJ2-5,TRBV12-5,TRBD2,.,TGTGCTAGTGGTTTGGTCCTTAGCGGGAGCGAAGAGACCCAGTACTTC,CASGLVLSGSEETQYF
TRBJ2-1,TRBV25-1,.,.,TGTGCCAGCAGTCGGGACACCACCTACAATGAGCAGTTCTTC,CASSRDTTYNEQFF
TRBJ2-2,TRBV7-2,.,.,TGTGCCAGCAGCTTATCGGGGTTCTTAACCGGGGAGCTGTTTTTT,CASSLSGFLTGELFF
TRBJ2-1,TRBV5-1,TRBD2,.,TGCGCCAGCCGCCCGGGCGGGGGGTATAACAATGAGCAGTTCTTC,CASRPGGGYNNEQFF
TRBJ2-1,TRBV11-3,TRBD2,.,TGTGCCAGCAGCCCCGGGACTAGCGGGAGGGATGAGCAGTTCTTC,CASSPGTSGRDEQFF
TRBJ1-1,TRBV7-9,TRBD1,few,TGTGCCAGCGGCCCTAGACAGGGATGGACTGAAGCTTTCTTT,CASGPRQGWTEAFF
TRBJ1-1,TRBV14,.,once,TGTGCCAGCAGCCCCCTCGGCGGACAAAACACTGAAGCTTTCTTT,CASSPLGGQNTEAFF
TRBJ2-7,TRBV5-1,TRBD1,.,TGCGCCAGCAGCTTGGTGTTTAGGACAGGGGGAACCTACGAGCAGTACTTC,CASSLVFRTGGTYEQYF
TRBJ1-5,TRBV7-9,TRBD1,.,TGTGCCAGCAGCCCGACAGGGCATCAGCCCCAGCATTTT,CASSPTGHQPQHF
TRBJ1-5,TRBV5-1,.,.,TGCGCCAGCAGCTTGGAATCATTGGGGGGAGTTGGCAATCAGCCCCAGCATTTT,CASSLESLGGVGNQPQHF
TRBJ1-1,TRBV28,TRBD1,.,TGTGCCAGCAGTTTACACGGGACAGGGGGCACGGCTTTCTTT,CASSLHGTGGTAFF
TRBJ2-1,TRBV11-2,TRBD2,.,TGTGCCAGCAGCTTAGATCCGCGGGGGGGCTTAAATGAGCAGTTCTTC,CASSLDPRGGLNEQFF
TRBJ1-4,TRBV5-5,TRBD1,.,TGTGCCAGCAGCTTGTTTCGACAGGGGGCTAATGAAAAACTGTTTTTT,CASSLFRQGANEKLFF
TRBJ1-1,TRBV18,.,.,TGTGCCAGCTCACCAATCACGGGGAACACTGAAGCTTTCTTT,CASSPITGNTEAFF
TRBJ1-4,TRBV6-5,.,.,TGTGCCAGCAGAGACAGGTTTGTCGAAAAACTGTTTTTT,CASRDRFVEKLFF
TRBJ1-1,TRBV18,.,.,TGTGCCAGCTCACCACCCAGGGGGAACACTGAAGCTTTCTTT,CASSPPRGNTEAFF
TRBJ2-1,TRBV4-1,.,once,TGCGCCAGCAGCCAAGATCCGGGTTTTTCCTACAATGAGCAGTTCTTC,CASSQDPGFSYNEQFF
TRBJ2-3,TRBV10-1,TRBD2,.,TGCGCCAGCAGTGACCGTAGCGGGAGCACAGATACGCAGTATTTT,CASSDRSGSTDTQYF
TRBJ1-2,TRBV7-8,.,.,TGTGCCAGCATCGACGCTAGAACCTATGGCTACACCTTC,CASIDARTYGYTF
TRBJ2-2,TRBV18,TRBD1,.,TGTGCCAGCCGATGGGACAGCCTTACCGGGGAGCTGTTTTTT,CASRWDSLTGELFF
TRBJ2-1,TRBV5-1,.,.,TGCGCCAGCAGCCCCGGGAACTCCTACAATGAGCAGTTCTTC,CASSPGNSYNEQFF
TRBJ2-1,TRBV27,.,.,TGTGCCAGCAGTCGGACAGCAATCCGCCTAGGGAATGAGCAGTTCTTC,CASSRTAIRLGNEQFF
TRBJ1-5,TRBV19,.,.,TGTGCCAGTAGTAAACAGACAGGTCTCAATCAGCCCCAGCATTTT,CASSKQTGLNQPQHF
TRBJ2-1,TRBV5-5,.,few,TGTGCCAGCAGCTTCTGGGCCCTGGCCAATGAGCAGTTCTTC,CASSFWALANEQFF
TRBJ2-6,TRBV5-1,.,.,TGCGCCAGCAGCCCTACCTCTGGGGCCAACGTCCTGACTTTC,CASSPTSGANVLTF
TRBJ1-1,TRBV5-1,TRBD1,.,TGCGCCAGCAGCGGGACAGCTAACATGAACACTGAAGCTTTCTTT,CASSGTANMNTEAFF
TRBJ1-2,TRBV7-9,.,.,TGTGCCAGCAGCTTACTACAGCCGTCCTATGGCTACACCTTC,CASSLLQPSYGYTF
TRBJ2-1,TRBV7-2,.,.,TGTGCCAGCAGCTACCGTACGGGAGTCCGCGATGAGCAGTTCTTC,CASSYRTGVRDEQFF
TRBJ2-6,TRBV18,TRBD1,once,TGTGCCAGCTCACTTTCCGGGACAGGGGGCACTGGGGCCAACGTCCTGACTTTC,CASSLSGTGGTGANVLTF
TRBJ1-4,TRBV19,.,few,TGTGCCACCAGCCTAGGAGGGCAGGGAGGTGAAAAACTGTTTTTT,CATSLGGQGGEKLFF
TRBJ1-2,TRBV12-3/TRBV12-4,.,.,TGTGCCAGCAGGAGGGACATCCGTGGAGGCTACACCTTC,CASRRDIRGGYTF
TRBJ2-5,TRBV3-1/TRBV3-2,.,.,TGTGCCAGCAGTCCGTCGTTGGAGAAGACCCAGTACTTC,CASSPSLEKTQYF
TRBJ1-1,TRBV11-1,TRBD1,.,TGTGCCAGCAGCCTCGGAAAGGGGGCCGGAGCTTTCTTT,CASSLGKGAGAFF
TRBJ2-1,TRBV5-1,TRBD2,.,TGCGCCAGCAGCTCGACTAGCGGGAACAATGAGCAGTTCTTC,CASSSTSGNNEQFF